This TCR beta chain came from a study of CD8 T cells in Susac syndrome. In the study overall: There were five or six sequenced Susac syndrome patients with active disease and about eight in remission.

A quantity of about 0.5 to 1 ug RNA underwent reverse transcription using random hexamers. By means of immunoSEQ multiplex PCR, TCR beta CDR3 spanning 54 Vbeta and 13 Jbeta underwent amplification. TCRdb analysed the immunoSEQ multiplex PCR reads with MiXCR anew, one entry per CDR3 protein. The data contain 55,000 to 75,000 distinct CDR3 sequences, about 92% of them singletons. The CDR3 runs to 16 residues. The V gene lost 7 bases and the J gene lost 1 base, with 19 bases spanning the gap. Germline-derived CDR1 and CDR2 are SGHTA and FQGNSA. V and J are TRBV7-2 and TRBJ2-5, with TRBD1 as a possible D gene (5 bases). The receptor comes from a human donor with Susac syndrome. Source material: CD4+ T cells from PBMCs. CDR3 sequence (DNA): TGTGCCAGCACACGACCAGGCAGCAGGGTCCAAGAGACCCAGTACTTC. Its protein product is CASTRPGSRVQETQYF.